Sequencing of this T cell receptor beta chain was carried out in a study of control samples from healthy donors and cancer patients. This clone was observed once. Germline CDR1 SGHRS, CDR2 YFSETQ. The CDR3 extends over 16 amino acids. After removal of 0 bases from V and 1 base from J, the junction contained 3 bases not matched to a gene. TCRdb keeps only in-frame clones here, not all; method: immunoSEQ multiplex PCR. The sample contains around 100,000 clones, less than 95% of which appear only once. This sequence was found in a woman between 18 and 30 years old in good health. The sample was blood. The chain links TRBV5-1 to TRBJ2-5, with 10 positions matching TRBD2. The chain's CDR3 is CASSLAASGGQETQYF. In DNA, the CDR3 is TGCGCCAGCAGCTTGGCGGCTAGCGGGGGCCAAGAGACCCAGTACTTC.